This T cell receptor beta chain stems from a study of blood T cell repertoires in COVID-19. Study-wide background: Sites in the United States, Italy and Spain provided acute and convalescent COVID-19 samples. From T cells, B-cell-depleted T cells, or PBMCs came the material, which was cDNA or gDNA.

Recovery among Cohort 3 donors was established by two negative PCRs, clearance, or symptom resolution. Looked up from germline, CDR1 is SNHLY and CDR2 is FYNNEI. The V end lost 7 bases, the J end lost 0 bases, and 16 bases lay between the germline ends. The length of the CDR3 is 16 residues. How the authors handled the data: The authors estimated nucleated cell counts from reference gene primer amplification. Clones were sequenced by immunoSEQ multiplex PCR, and TCRdb holds only the in-frame ones, with some missing. The V and J calls and the clone size are those of that table, but D and trimming were determined from the DNA. Here the sample spans approximately 300,000 clones, over 75% being singletons.

The chain carries TRBV2 and TRBJ2-1; D may be TRBD2 (6 bases). The TCR comes from a woman under 40 who had recovered from COVID-19. The sequenced material came from PBMCs or T cells enriched from blood (not recorded which). This CDR3 reads CASTTRDSSSYNEQFF. For the CDR3, the DNA is TGTGCCAGCACTACTCGGGACTCTAGCTCCTACAATGAGCAGTTCTTC. Combining the CDR3 with reference TRBV2 and TRBJ2-1 gives the whole variable domain EPEVTQTPSHQVTQMGQEVILRCVPISNHLYFYWYRQILGQKVEFLVSFYNNEISEKSEIFDDQFSVERPDGSNFTLKIRSTKLEDSAMYFCASTTRDSSSYNEQFFGPGTRLTVL.